Detailed here is one T cell receptor (beta chain). Its antigen is currently unknown. The record originates from a study of cytomegalovirus exposure and HLA in healthy donors. Findings of the study overall: In vitro confirmation showed a few CMV-associated chains to be CMV antigen specific. Researchers reported from a later analysis that most CMV-associated TCR beta chains appeared HLA-restricted. For presence/absence analyses, sequencing depth was assumed to be roughly uniform across donors. The study flagged roughly 160 TCR beta chains as cytomegalovirus-associated.

Germline V gene sequence: CDR1 SGHTA, CDR2 FQGNSA. Trimming cost V 1 base and J 1 base; bases outside gene matches: 9. The CDR3 extends over 17 amino acids. PCR primers comprised 60 Vbeta and 13 Jbeta primers. Clones were sequenced by immunoSEQ multiplex PCR, and TCRdb holds only the in-frame ones, with some missing. The sample carries 180,000 or so clones, approximately 80% recorded once. The chain recombines TRBV7-2 with TRBJ1-1, with 7 bases that match TRBD1. The TCR originated in a woman between 45 and 60 years old in good health and CMV-seropositive. The specimen sequenced was PBMCs. The CDR3 reads CASSLGGAGGRNTEAFF. DNA of the CDR3: TGTGCCAGCAGCTTAGGGGGCGCAGGGGGGAGGAACACTGAAGCTTTCTTT. Full variable domain (missing parts from reference TRBV7-2 and TRBJ1-1): GAGVSQSPSNKVTEKGKDVELRCDPISGHTALYWYRQSLGQGLEFLIYFQGNSAPDKSGLPSDRFSAERTGGSVSTLTIQRTQQEDSAVYLCASSLGGAGGRNTEAFFGQGTRLTVV.